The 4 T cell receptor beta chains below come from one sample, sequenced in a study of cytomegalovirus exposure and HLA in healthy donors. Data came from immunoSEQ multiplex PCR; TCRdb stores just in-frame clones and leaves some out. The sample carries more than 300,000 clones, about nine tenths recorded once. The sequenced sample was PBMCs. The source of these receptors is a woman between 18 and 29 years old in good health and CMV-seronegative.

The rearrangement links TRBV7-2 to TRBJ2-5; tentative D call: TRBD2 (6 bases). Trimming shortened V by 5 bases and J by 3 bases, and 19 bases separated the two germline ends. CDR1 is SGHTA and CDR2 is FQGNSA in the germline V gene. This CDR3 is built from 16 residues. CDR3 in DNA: TGTGCCAGCAGCATCGCCTGGAGGGAAGCCAAAGAGACCCAGTACTTC. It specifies CASSIAWREAKETQYF. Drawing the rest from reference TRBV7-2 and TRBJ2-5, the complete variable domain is GAGVSQSPSNKVTEKGKDVELRCDPISGHTALYWYRQSLGQGLEFLIYFQGNSAPDKSGLPSDRFSAERTGGSVSTLTIQRTQQEDSAVYLCASSIAWREAKETQYFGPGTRLLVL.

The DNA of the CDR3 is TGTGCCAGCCCACCTGGCGGGAGGCCACCAGGCAATGAGCAGTTCTTC. This encodes CASPPGGRPPGNEQFF. The genes are TRBV2 and TRBJ2-1; TRBD2 matches at 8 bases. This CDR3 comprises 16 residues. Per the germline V gene, CDR1 is SNHLY and CDR2 is FYNNEI. Germline trimming cut 8 bases from V and 6 bases from J; bases unmatched to any gene: 15.

Written as DNA, the CDR3 is TGCGCCAGCAGTGGAGAAGGGGCCATCTCTGGGGCCAACGTCCTGACTTTC. Translating it yields CASSGEGAISGANVLTF. The chain has TRBV23-1 and TRBJ2-6, with D possibly being TRBD1 (5 bases). TRBV23-1 is flagged as an ORF with uncertain function. Trimming took 5 bases from V and 0 from J, leaving 14 bases between them. This CDR3 is 17 amino acids long.

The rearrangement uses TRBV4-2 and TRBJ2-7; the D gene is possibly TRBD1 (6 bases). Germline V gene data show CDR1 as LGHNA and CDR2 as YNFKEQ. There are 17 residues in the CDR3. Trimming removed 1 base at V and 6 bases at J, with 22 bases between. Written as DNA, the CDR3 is TGTGCCAGCAGCCAAGTCCCTAAGACAGGCACACCTGGCGAGCAGTACTTC. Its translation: CASSQVPKTGTPGEQYF.